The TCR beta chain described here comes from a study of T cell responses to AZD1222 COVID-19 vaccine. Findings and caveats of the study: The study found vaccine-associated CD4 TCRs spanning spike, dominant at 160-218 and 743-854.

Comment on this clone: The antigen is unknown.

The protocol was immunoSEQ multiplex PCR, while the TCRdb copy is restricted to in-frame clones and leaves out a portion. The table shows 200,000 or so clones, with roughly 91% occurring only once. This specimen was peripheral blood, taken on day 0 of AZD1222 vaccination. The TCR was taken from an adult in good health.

The CDR3 here is CASSHRVNEQFF. The CDR3 DNA reads as TGTGCCAGCAGCCACAGGGTCAATGAGCAGTTCTTC. The J gene is TRBJ2-1, the V gene TRBV27, with D possibly TRBD1 on 6 matching bases. V lost 6 bases to trimming and J lost 6 bases, with 9 bases between them. The V gene's germline CDR1 is MNHEY and CDR2 SMNVEV (reference sequence). This CDR3 region has 12 residues.